These 13 T cell receptor beta chains came from one sample sequenced in a study of blood T cell repertoires in COVID-19. TCRdb keeps only in-frame clones here, not all; method: immunoSEQ multiplex PCR. This table has about 98,000 clones, over 75% appearing once. The sample consisted of peripheral blood. These receptors all stem from an elderly woman with acute or convalescent COVID-19.

The rearrangement uses TRBV19 and TRBJ1-5; D is possibly TRBD1 (6 bases). Per the germline V gene, CDR1 is LNHDA and CDR2 is SQIVND (reference sequence). V was shortened by 5 bases and J by 6 bases, with 17 bases between the two germline ends. The CDR3 length is 15 residues. In DNA, the CDR3 is TGTGCCAGTAGTGCGCAGGGGCACGGGCGTCAGCCCCAGCATTTT. It codes for CASSAQGHGRQPQHF.

V is TRBV5-1 and J is TRBJ2-5, with TRBD2 matching over 13 bases. The CDR3 contains 16 residues. Germline CDR1 is SGHRS and CDR2 is YFSETQ. J gave up 4 bases and V 0 bases, and 3 bases lay outside the gene matches. The CDR3 loop reads CASSLGLAGGGETQYF. CDR3 DNA: TGCGCCAGCAGCTTGGGACTAGCGGGGGGTGGAGAGACCCAGTACTTC.

The chain has TRBV30 and TRBJ1-3; tentatively, D is TRBD1 (5 bases). The CDR3 has 16 residues. V lost 3 bases, J lost 0 bases, and 15 bases lay in between. Germline V gene sequence: CDR1 GTSNPN, CDR2 SVGIG (reference sequence). As DNA, the CDR3 is TGTGCCTGGAGCCTGGGGGGGGTCAGCTCTGGAAACACCATATATTTT. This gives the protein CAWSLGGVSSGNTIYF.

The rearrangement uses TRBV4-2 and TRBJ1-5, with 8 nucleotides matching TRBD1. This CDR3 has 21 amino acids. The germline V gene encodes CDR1 LGHNA and CDR2 YNFKEQ. Trimming took 0 bases from V and 5 from J; bases not matched to a gene: 21. The CDR3 DNA reads as TGTGCCAGCAGCCAAGAGCGGGCGGGGGACCTGCCGGGACAGGTACATCAGCCCCAGCATTTT. It encodes CASSQERAGDLPGQVHQPQHF.

The chain is built from TRBV10-3 and TRBJ1-6; no clear D gene. Trimming shortened V by 0 bases and J by 7 bases, and 7 bases separated the two germline ends. The germline V gene encodes CDR1 ENHRY and CDR2 SYGVKD. This CDR3 spans 14 amino acids. This chain's CDR3 is CAISESTGNSPLHF. In DNA form, the CDR3 reads TGTGCCATCAGTGAGTCTACGGGGAATTCACCCCTCCACTTT.

The rearrangement uses TRBV6-2 or TRBV6-3 and TRBJ2-7, with D possibly TRBD1 on 5 matching bases. Germline V CDR1 and CDR2: MNHEY, SVGEGT. CDR3 size: 14 residues. Trimming left V 4 bases short and J 2 bases short, with 12 bases between. CDR3 bases: TGTGCCAGCAGTTCCATGACAGATACCTACGAGCAGTACGTC. As protein: CASSSMTDTYEQYV.

This chain uses TRBV28 with TRBJ2-3, with 13 bases aligning to TRBD2. The CDR3 is 16 residues long. The J segment lost 4 bases and the V segment lost 6 bases, leaving 7 bases of the junction unmatched. Germline V gene data show CDR1 as MDHEN and CDR2 as SYDVKM. CDR3: CASSSQTSGGPDTQYF. CDR3 sequence (DNA): TGTGCCAGCAGCTCACAGACTAGCGGGGGGCCAGATACGCAGTATTTT.

The chain is built from TRBV10-3 and TRBJ1-1; D may be TRBD1 (5 bases). The V end was cut by 6 bases, the J end by 7 bases, with 9 bases between. The V gene's germline CDR1 is ENHRY and CDR2 SYGVKD. This CDR3 is built from 11 residues. The CDR3 spells CAISRDSEAFF. Written as DNA, the CDR3 is TGTGCCATCAGCCGAGACAGTGAAGCTTTCTTT.

V gene TRBV10-3 combines with J gene TRBJ1-2; D might be TRBD1 (6 bases). Germline V gene data show CDR1 as ENHRY and CDR2 as SYGVKD. CDR3 length equals 16 residues. Trimming stripped 2 bases from V and 0 bases from J, with 13 bases between. CDR3 DNA sequence: TGTGCCATCAGTGAGGGTGGGGACAAAGCTAACTATGGCTACACCTTC. Translating it yields CAISEGGDKANYGYTF.

Only one count was recorded for this clone. The DNA for the CDR3 is TGTGCCACCAGCAAGGGACAGGGCGTTACTAATGAAAAACTGTTTTTT. This gives the protein CATSKGQGVTNEKLFF. The chain has TRBV24-1 and TRBJ1-4; TRBD1 matches at 9 bases. V gave up 7 bases and J gave up 2 bases; unmatched junction bases: 7. The CDR3 is made up of 16 amino acids. Looked up from germline, CDR1 is KGHDR and CDR2 is SFDVKD.

This clone was recorded a few times. This rearrangement joins TRBV10-3 to TRBJ1-2; maybe TRBD1 (6 bases). Per germline, CDR1 ENHRY and CDR2 SYGVKD. This CDR3 is 15 amino acids long. V lost 10 bases and J 0 bases, leaving 18 bases between the germline ends. This CDR3 is CATNRDISSNYGYTF. The DNA for the CDR3 is TGTGCCACCAATAGGGACATCTCCTCTAACTATGGCTACACCTTC.

V gene TRBV10-3 combines with J gene TRBJ1-1, with 9 bases identical to TRBD1. Germline V gives CDR1 ENHRY, CDR2 SYGVKD. The CDR3 consists of 14 residues. The V gene end was trimmed by 6 bases and the J gene end by 5 bases; junction bases not matched to a gene: 7. As DNA, the CDR3 is TGTGCCATCAGAACAGACAGGGGGGGTACTGAAGCTTTCTTT. Translation gives CAIRTDRGGTEAFF.

The chain couples TRBV28 to TRBJ2-1; 13 bases map to TRBD2. The CDR3 runs to 14 residues. CDR1 and CDR2 from the germline V gene are MDHEN and SYDVKM. V dropped 5 bases and J dropped 8; count of bases not matched to a gene: 3. The CDR3 spells CASSRTSGGYEQFF. The CDR3 DNA reads TGTGCCAGCAGTCGGACTAGCGGGGGCTATGAGCAGTTCTTC. Based on the CDR3 plus reference TRBV28 and TRBJ2-1, the full variable domain is DVKVTQSSRYLVKRTGEKVFLECVQDMDHENMFWYRQDPGLGLRLIYFSYDVKMKEKGDIPEGYSVSREKKERFSLILESASTNQTSMYLCASSRTSGGYEQFFGPGTRLTVL.